The rows below give T cell receptor beta chains drawn from one sample of a study of cytomegalovirus exposure and HLA in healthy donors. Libraries were prepared by immunoSEQ multiplex PCR; TCRdb keeps only in-frame clonotypes and omits some of them. This table holds some 190,000 clones, over 70% found once. The sequencing sample was made of PBMCs. Receptors were obtained from a woman aged 30 to 39 in good health and CMV-seropositive. Each CDR3 is given with its conserved first and last residue. Fields, in order: J gene, V gene, clone size, CDR3 protein. Not every row has a clone size; where given, it reads once, few, many or a size class.

TRBJ1-1	TRBV6-4	NA	CASSVEGGRTEAFF
TRBJ2-3	TRBV7-9	NA	CASITSVPADTQYF
TRBJ2-7	TRBV5-5	NA	CASSFGGLPYEQYF
TRBJ2-1	TRBV27	NA	CASRRGTGALDNEQFF
TRBJ2-7	TRBV5-6	NA	CASSLIGEDEQYF
TRBJ1-3	TRBV11-2	NA	CASSFSRRTGAGGNTIYF
TRBJ1-2	TRBV19	NA	CASRFTAASGYTF
TRBJ1-1	TRBV6-5	NA	CASTRQGGTEAFF
TRBJ2-2	TRBV7-2	NA	CASSLRSGTLNTGELFF
TRBJ2-2	TRBV15	NA	CATSTDRRENTGELFF
TRBJ2-5	TRBV29-1	NA	CSLGQGARETQYF
TRBJ2-5	TRBV11-2	NA	CASSFNQGETQYF
TRBJ2-7	TRBV27	NA	CASSFQLASYEQYF
TRBJ1-2	TRBV5-1	NA	CASSDGQCGYTF
TRBJ2-2	TRBV5-1	NA	CASSFSLEGGPGELFF
TRBJ2-1	TRBV28	NA	CASSSEQGGPPNEQFF
TRBJ1-1	TRBV7-2	NA	CASSSQGNTEAFF
TRBJ1-2	TRBV4-2	NA	CASSQPGQATYGYTF
TRBJ2-1	TRBV7-9	NA	CSSSPRSRGRADEQFF
TRBJ1-2	TRBV28	NA	CASSSPPVNYGYTF
TRBJ2-5	TRBV7-8	NA	CASSFKVVGAEQETQYF
TRBJ2-3	TRBV27	NA	CASSLQAGTSDTQYF
TRBJ2-1	TRBV18	NA	CASSPTLYPAGFSYNEQFF
TRBJ2-7	TRBV14	NA	CASSQAGMGYEQYF
TRBJ1-2	TRBV20-1	NA	CSGGDNYGYTF
TRBJ1-1	TRBV5-1	few	CASSGDREETEAFF
TRBJ2-1	TRBV11-2	NA	CASSLVAGYGNEQFF
TRBJ1-2	TRBV2	NA	CASSPGQGAGYGYTF
TRBJ2-7	TRBV6-1	NA	CASKERQANSYEQYF
TRBJ2-5	TRBV7-9	NA	CASSLTDRQETQYF
TRBJ2-5	TRBV5-6	NA	CASSLGQNSQETQYF
TRBJ2-3	TRBV5-6	NA	CASSLGMRSTDTQYF
TRBJ2-2	TRBV29-1	NA	CSAQIRTGGNTGELFF
TRBJ2-3	TRBV4-2	NA	CASSQVVGGGATDTQYF
TRBJ2-7	TRBV15	NA	CATSREGQHEQYF
TRBJ1-2	TRBV9	NA	CASSARQAYSGYTF
TRBJ1-1	TRBV6-5	NA	CASSYSQGRELNEAFF
TRBJ1-4	TRBV2	NA	CASRQGVEKLFF
TRBJ1-2	TRBV2	NA	CASRERGAGAGYGYTF
TRBJ1-2	TRBV7-6	NA	CASSPQPGQGPYGYTF